The 13 T cell receptor beta chains given below trace back to one sample, sequenced in a study of CD8 T cells in ankylosing spondylitis. In TCRdb, the 5' RACE reads were re-called with MiXCR into one record per CDR3 protein. The sample includes about 400,000 distinct CDR3 sequences, about 20% of them seen just once. The sequenced sample consisted of blood, either unsorted or a sorted T cell fraction (not recorded which). These receptors came from a male donor with ankylosing spondylitis or in good health (not recorded which).

The chain is built from TRBV13 and TRBJ1-1, with a weak D call TRBD1 (5 bases). Germline CDR1 is PRHDT and CDR2 is FYEKMQ (reference sequence). The CDR3 extends over 16 amino acids. Trimming cost V 0 bases and J 0 bases, with 11 bases left between them. CDR3 residues: CASSLGLGGVNTEAFF. The CDR3 DNA reads as TGTGCCAGCAGCTTAGGCCTCGGGGGAGTGAACACTGAAGCTTTCTTT. The variable domain in full, with the rest retrieved from reference TRBV13 and TRBJ1-1, is AAGVIQSPRHLIKEKRETATLKCYPIPRHDTVYWYQQGPGQDPQFLISFYEKMQSDKGSIPDRFSAQQFSDYHSELNMSSLELGDSALYFCASSLGLGGVNTEAFFGQGTRLTVV.

This clonotype has only a few counts. The CDR3 coding sequence is TGTGCCAGCAGCTTGGCACCCATGGGGGAGCAGTTCTTC. Residues: CASSLAPMGEQFF. V is TRBV5-6 and J is TRBJ2-1; D remains unclear. From germline, CDR1 is SGHDT and CDR2 YYEEEE. CDR3 length: 13 amino acids. V was pared by 0 bases and J by 10 bases, with 11 bases between.

This clonotype was seen more than once but under ten times. The V gene is TRBV12-3 or TRBV12-4, the J gene TRBJ2-7; TRBD1 is a possible D gene (6 bases). CDR3 length equals 14 residues. V was cut by 4 bases and J by 5 bases, with 15 bases left in between. CDR3 DNA: TGTGCCAGCAGTTATACACAGGGTCCCGACGAGCAGTACTTC. Translation: CASSYTQGPDEQYF.

The chain couples TRBV6-6 to TRBJ2-7, with no clear D. Trimming pared 4 bases from V and 3 bases from J, leaving 10 bases between. This CDR3 region has 13 residues. CDR1 is MNHNY, CDR2 SVGAGI, per germline (reference sequence). For the CDR3, the DNA is TGTGCCAGCAGTTGGGCCGATAGCTACGAGCAGTACTTC. As protein: CASSWADSYEQYF.

Many counts were recorded for this clonotype. The V call is TRBV5-1, the J call TRBJ2-1; D not resolved. V shed 4 bases and J shed 7 bases, with 9 bases lying between them. The CDR3 is made up of 12 amino acids. Looked up from germline, CDR1 is SGHRS and CDR2 is YFSETQ. CDR3 in amino acids: CASSGAWNEQFF. The DNA of the CDR3 is TGCGCCAGCAGCGGCGCGTGGAATGAGCAGTTCTTC.

This chain connects TRBV4-1 to TRBJ2-1, with TRBD1 matching 11 bases. The germline CDR1 and CDR2 sequences are MGHRA and YSYEKL. This CDR3 has 15 residues. Germline trimming cut 1 base from V and 10 bases from J; bases unmatched to any gene: 6. CDR3 amino acids: CASSQVGQGVDEQFF. The CDR3 DNA is TGCGCCAGCAGCCAAGTGGGACAGGGGGTTGACGAGCAGTTCTTC.

This clonotype was seen once. The V call is TRBV20-1, the J call TRBJ2-1, with TRBD2 identical over 11 bases. The V gene end was trimmed by 0 bases and the J gene end by 6 bases; junction bases not matched to a gene: 7. This CDR3 region has 16 residues. Germline V gene data show CDR1 as DFQATT and CDR2 as SNEGSKA (reference sequence). This chain's CDR3 is CSARDQLAGVGNEQFF. Here the CDR3 DNA reads TGCAGTGCTAGAGATCAACTAGCGGGGGTGGGCAATGAGCAGTTCTTC.

This chain connects TRBV11-1 to TRBJ2-1, with 10 positions matching TRBD1. Germline assignment: CDR1 SGHAT and CDR2 FQDESV (reference sequence). With 4 bases clipped from V and 0 bases from J, the junction kept 9 bases outside the gene matches. This CDR3 has 18 residues. In DNA, the CDR3 is TGTGCCAGCAGCTCGGGACAGGGGCGGGGGAGCTCCTACAATGAGCAGTTCTTC. Its translation is CASSSGQGRGSSYNEQFF.

V gene TRBV5-6 combines with J gene TRBJ2-7; 7 bases match TRBD1. Per germline, CDR1 SGHDT and CDR2 YYEEEE. This CDR3 has 16 amino acids. V dropped 4 bases and J dropped 6; count of bases not matched to a gene: 16. CDR3 amino acids: CASSPTAGTAPREQYF. The CDR3 coding sequence is TGTGCCAGCAGCCCCACGGCCGGGACAGCGCCACGCGAGCAGTACTTC.

The chain recombines TRBV29-1 with TRBJ2-5; 11 nucleotides match TRBD2. The germline V gene has CDR1 SQVTM and CDR2 ANQGSEA. With V trimmed by 3 bases and J by 4 bases, 7 bases remained unmatched. This CDR3 is built from 15 residues. The CDR3 loop reads CSVDLVAGGRETQYF. DNA for the CDR3: TGCAGCGTTGATTTGGTAGCGGGGGGGCGAGAGACCCAGTACTTC.

This clonotype appeared a few times. The V call is TRBV6-4, the J call TRBJ2-2; 10 positions match TRBD1. Germline assignment: CDR1 MRHNA and CDR2 SNTAGT. J lost 7 bases, V lost 8 bases, and 4 bases had no gene match. The CDR3 consists of 13 residues. This CDR3 reads CASGTGAGGELFF. The CDR3 DNA follows: TGTGCCAGCGGGACAGGGGCCGGCGGGGAGCTGTTTTTT.

The chain uses TRBV10-3 and TRBJ2-2; possibly TRBD2 for D (5 bases). Germline V gene data show CDR1 as ENHRY and CDR2 as SYGVKD. V dropped 0 bases and J dropped 1 base, with 9 bases sitting between them. CDR3 size: 16 residues. CDR3 residues: CAISESAAENTGELFF. The DNA of the CDR3 is TGTGCCATCAGTGAGTCGGCAGCGGAGAACACCGGGGAGCTGTTTTTT.

The chain is built from TRBV6-5 and TRBJ1-2, with D tentatively TRBD1 (6 bases). Germline CDR1 MNHEY, CDR2 SVGAGI. V lost 7 bases and J lost 10, with 16 bases in between. The CDR3 has 12 residues. The CDR3, as DNA: TGTGCCAGCAAGGGAGCCAGGGGAGTCTACACCTTC. Translation: CASKGARGVYTF.